The entry below gives a single T cell receptor beta chain sequence along with its context. The target antigen is unknown. CDR1 is LNHDA, CDR2 SQIVND, per germline (reference sequence). The CDR3 covers 14 residues. Deletions cut 6 bases from V and 2 bases from J, with 11 bases between. The data were taken from a study of CD8+CD57+ T cells in acquired aplastic anemia. About the study: Mean DNA quantity obtained from sorted CD4+ and CD8+ cells was 3 to 4 ug. CD4+ cells from healthy donors averaged roughly 10 million reads.

General study findings and limits: Both patients and controls carried the same twenty-nine CD8+ CDR3 sequences. A significant difference in CD8+ Simpson's diversity between patients and controls was not found.

Genomic DNA was employed as the template in profiling TCR beta VDJ and CDR3. TCRdb called the reads again in MiXCR, with one record for every CDR3 protein. The table records about 140,000 distinct CDR3 sequences, approximately 41% of them present only once. Sequenced material: sorted CD4+, CD8+, or CD8+CD57+ T cells (not recorded which) from PBMCs. This sequence originates from a human donor in good health, serving as a control. The rearrangement links TRBV19 to TRBJ1-5, with D tentatively TRBD1 (5 bases). Written as DNA, the CDR3 is TGTGCCAGTAGCCAGGGCATCGGCAATCAGCCCCAGCATTTT. Translated, it gives CASSQGIGNQPQHF.